This T cell receptor beta chain was captured in a study of early T cells in non-severe SARS-CoV-2 infection. Each CDR3 protein is one row after TCRdb ran MiXCR on the 5' RACE reads. The table lists 60,000 to 75,000 distinct CDR3 sequences, approximately 4.5% of them singletons. The germline V gene encodes CDR1 SGHDT and CDR2 YYEEEE. With 4 bases clipped from V and 1 base from J, the junction kept 7 bases outside the gene matches. CDR3 size: 17 residues. The input for sequencing was whole blood, taken at baseline. The clonotype originates from an adult who was a healthcare worker with PCR-confirmed SARS-CoV-2 infection or an uninfected control (not recorded which). The donor label of this sample is uncertain. V is TRBV5-6 and J is TRBJ1-6, with 8 bases aligning to TRBD1. CDR3 sequence reads: CASSLRTGTSYNSPLHF. The CDR3 coding sequence is TGTGCCAGCAGCCTACGGACAGGGACTTCCTATAATTCACCCCTCCACTTT.